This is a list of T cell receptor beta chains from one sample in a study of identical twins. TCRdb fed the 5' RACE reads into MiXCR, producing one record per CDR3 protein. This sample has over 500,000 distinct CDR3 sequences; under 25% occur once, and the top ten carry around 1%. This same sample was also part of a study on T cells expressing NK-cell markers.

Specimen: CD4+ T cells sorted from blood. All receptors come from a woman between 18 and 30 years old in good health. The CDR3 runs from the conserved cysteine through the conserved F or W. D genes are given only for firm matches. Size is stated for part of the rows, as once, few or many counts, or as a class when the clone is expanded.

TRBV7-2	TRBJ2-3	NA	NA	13	CASRPPSKDTQYF	TGTGCCAGTAGGCCCCCCAGTAAAGATACGCAGTATTTT
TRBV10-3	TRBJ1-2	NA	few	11	CAIAGNYGYTF	TGTGCCATCGCAGGGAACTATGGCTACACCTTC
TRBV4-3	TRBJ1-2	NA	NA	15	CASSQVVAEEYGYTF	TGCGCCAGCAGCCAAGTTGTGGCAGAAGAGTATGGCTACACCTTC
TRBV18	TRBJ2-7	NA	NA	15	CASSPARGSSYEQYF	TGTGCCAGCTCCCCCGCTCGGGGAAGCTCCTACGAGCAGTACTTC
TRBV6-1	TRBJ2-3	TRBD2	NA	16	CASRPLSSGGSDTQYF	TGTGCCAGCCGACCCCTTTCTAGCGGGGGATCAGATACGCAGTATTTT
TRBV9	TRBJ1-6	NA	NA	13	CASSEGTVSPLHF	TGTGCCAGCAGCGAGGGGACCGTGTCACCCCTCCACTTT
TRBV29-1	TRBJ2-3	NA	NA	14	CSVASTASTDTQYF	TGCAGCGTTGCCTCTACAGCTAGCACAGATACGCAGTATTTT
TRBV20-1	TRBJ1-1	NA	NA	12	CSARWGATEAFF	TGCAGTGCTAGATGGGGGGCCACTGAAGCTTTCTTT
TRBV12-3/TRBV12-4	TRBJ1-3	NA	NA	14	CASSLRDSGNTIYF	TGTGCCAGCAGTTTGAGGGACTCTGGAAACACCATATATTTT
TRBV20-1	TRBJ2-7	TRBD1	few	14	CSARRSTGGYEQYF	TGCAGTGCTAGAAGGTCGACAGGGGGTTACGAGCAGTACTTC
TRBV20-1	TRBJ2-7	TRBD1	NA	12	CSARDSPYEQYF	TGCAGTGCCAGGGACAGCCCCTACGAGCAGTACTTC
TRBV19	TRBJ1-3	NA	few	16	CASSGTGTYSGNTIYF	TGTGCCAGTAGTGGAACAGGCACCTACTCTGGAAACACCATATATTTT
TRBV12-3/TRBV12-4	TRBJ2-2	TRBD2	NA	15	CASSFLGGATGELFF	TGTGCCAGCAGTTTTCTCGGGGGGGCCACCGGGGAGCTGTTTTTT
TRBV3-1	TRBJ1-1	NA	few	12	CASSQERNAAFF	TGTGCCAGCAGCCAAGAGAGAAATGCAGCTTTCTTT
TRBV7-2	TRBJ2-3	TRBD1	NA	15	CASSFPDRAGGGQYF	TGTGCCAGCAGCTTCCCGGACAGGGCAGGGGGTGGGCAGTATTTT
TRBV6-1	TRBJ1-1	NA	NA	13	CASSKWLNTEAFF	TGTGCCAGCAGTAAATGGTTGAACACTGAAGCTTTCTTT
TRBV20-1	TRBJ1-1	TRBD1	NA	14	CSALRTGGFTEAFF	TGCAGTGCTCTCCGGACAGGGGGCTTCACTGAAGCTTTCTTT
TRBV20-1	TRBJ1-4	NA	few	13	CSANDALGEKLFF	TGCAGTGCTAACGACGCGTTGGGTGAAAAACTGTTTTTT
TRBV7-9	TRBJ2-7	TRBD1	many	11	CASSGQGEQYF	TGTGCCAGCAGCGGACAGGGGGAGCAGTACTTC
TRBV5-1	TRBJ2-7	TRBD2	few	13	CASSVTSGHEQYF	TGCGCCAGCAGCGTGACTAGCGGTCACGAGCAGTACTTC
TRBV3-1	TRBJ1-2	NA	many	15	CASSQGVGANYGYTF	TGTGCCAGCAGCCAAGGAGTAGGAGCTAACTATGGCTACACCTTC
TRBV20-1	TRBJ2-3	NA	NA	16	CSASGLLPRTTDTQYF	TGCAGTGCTAGCGGGCTGCTCCCAAGAACCACAGATACGCAGTATTTT
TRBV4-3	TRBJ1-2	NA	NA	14	CASSQDGWAGGYTF	TGCGCCAGCAGCCAAGATGGATGGGCAGGTGGCTACACCTTC
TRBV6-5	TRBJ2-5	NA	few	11	CASKGRETQYF	TGTGCCAGCAAGGGGCGAGAGACCCAGTACTTC
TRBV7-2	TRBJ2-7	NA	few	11	CASSGSGEQYF	TGTGCCAGCAGCGGGTCGGGCGAGCAGTACTTC
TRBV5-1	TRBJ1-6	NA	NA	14	CASSLDAENSPLHF	TGCGCCAGCAGCTTGGATGCGGAGAATTCACCCCTCCACTTT
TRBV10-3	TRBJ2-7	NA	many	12	CAIRDRSYEQYF	TGTGCCATCCGAGACAGGAGTTACGAGCAGTACTTC
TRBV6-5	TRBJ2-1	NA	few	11	CATHSINEQFF	TGTGCCACTCATTCGATAAATGAGCAGTTCTTC
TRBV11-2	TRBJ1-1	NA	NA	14	CASSLDGGRQEAFF	TGTGCCAGCAGCTTAGATGGTGGGAGACAGGAAGCTTTCTTT
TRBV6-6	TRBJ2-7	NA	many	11	CASSYSSEQYF	TGTGCCAGCAGTTACTCCTCCGAGCAGTACTTC
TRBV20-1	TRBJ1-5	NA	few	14	CSARGTEDRQPQHF	TGCAGTGCTAGAGGGACAGAGGATCGTCAGCCCCAGCATTTT
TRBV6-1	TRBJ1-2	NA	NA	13	CASTTLTLGGYTF	TGTGCCAGCACGACGCTCACGCTGGGTGGCTACACCTTC
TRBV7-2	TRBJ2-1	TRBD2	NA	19	CASSLAASGRGTVRNEQFF	TGTGCCAGCAGCTTAGCGGCTAGCGGGAGAGGGACGGTGCGCAATGAGCAGTTCTTC
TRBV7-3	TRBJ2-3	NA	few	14	CASSLMPSTDTQYF	TGTGCCAGCAGCTTAATGCCCAGCACAGATACGCAGTATTTT
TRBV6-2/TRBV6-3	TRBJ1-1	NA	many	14	CASSSIQGITEAFF	TGTGCCAGCAGCTCGATACAGGGCATCACTGAAGCTTTCTTT
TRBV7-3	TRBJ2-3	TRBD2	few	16	CASSLSSGGAVDTQYF	TGTGCCAGCAGCTTAAGTAGCGGGGGGGCCGTAGATACGCAGTATTTT
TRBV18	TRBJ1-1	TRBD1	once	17	CASSRAGTGHLGTEAFF	TGTGCCAGCTCCCGCGCCGGGACAGGGCACCTCGGCACTGAAGCTTTCTTT
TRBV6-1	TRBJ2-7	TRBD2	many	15	CASRGSASGMHEQYF	TGTGCCAGCAGGGGCTCGGCTAGCGGGATGCACGAGCAGTACTTC
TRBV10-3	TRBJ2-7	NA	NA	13	CAISESRDHEQYF	TGTGCCATCAGTGAGTCGAGGGACCACGAGCAGTACTTC